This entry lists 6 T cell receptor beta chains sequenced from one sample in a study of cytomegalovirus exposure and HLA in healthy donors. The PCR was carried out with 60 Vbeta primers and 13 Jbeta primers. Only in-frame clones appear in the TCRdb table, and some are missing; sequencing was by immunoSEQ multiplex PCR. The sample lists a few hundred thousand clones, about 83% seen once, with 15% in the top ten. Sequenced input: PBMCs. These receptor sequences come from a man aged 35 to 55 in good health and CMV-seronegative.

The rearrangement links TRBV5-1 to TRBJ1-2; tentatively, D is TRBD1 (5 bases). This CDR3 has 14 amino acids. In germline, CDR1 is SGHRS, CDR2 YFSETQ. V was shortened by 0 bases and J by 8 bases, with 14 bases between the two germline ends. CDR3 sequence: CASSLESGSGGYTF. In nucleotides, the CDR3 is TGCGCCAGCAGCTTGGAGTCAGGGTCAGGGGGCTACACCTTC. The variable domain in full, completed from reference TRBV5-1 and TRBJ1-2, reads KAGVTQTPRYLIKTRGQQVTLSCSPISGHRSVSWYQQTPGQGLQFLFEYFSETQRNKGNFPGRFSGRQFSNSRSEMNVSTLELGDSALYLCASSLESGSGGYTFGSGTRLTVV.

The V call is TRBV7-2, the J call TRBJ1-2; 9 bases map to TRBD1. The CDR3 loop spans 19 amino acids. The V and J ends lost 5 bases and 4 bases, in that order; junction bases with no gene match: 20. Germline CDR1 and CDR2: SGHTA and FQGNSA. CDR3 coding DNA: TGTGCCAGCAGCCCGGACAGGGGCTCGAAGTCGCCCCAGGGCTATGGCTACACCTTC. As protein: CASSPDRGSKSPQGYGYTF. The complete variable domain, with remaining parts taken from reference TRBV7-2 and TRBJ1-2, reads GAGVSQSPSNKVTEKGKDVELRCDPISGHTALYWYRQSLGQGLEFLIYFQGNSAPDKSGLPSDRFSAERTGGSVSTLTIQRTQQEDSAVYLCASSPDRGSKSPQGYGYTFGSGTRLTVV.

This CDR3 reads CASSDEGEEDQPQHF. The CDR3, as DNA: TGTGCCAGCAGTGACGAGGGAGAAGAGGATCAGCCCCAGCATTTT. The chain combines TRBV6-4 with TRBJ1-5; D gene uncertain. Trimming removed 2 bases at V and 5 bases at J, with 13 bases between. This CDR3 is built from 15 residues. From germline, CDR1 is MRHNA and CDR2 SNTAGT.

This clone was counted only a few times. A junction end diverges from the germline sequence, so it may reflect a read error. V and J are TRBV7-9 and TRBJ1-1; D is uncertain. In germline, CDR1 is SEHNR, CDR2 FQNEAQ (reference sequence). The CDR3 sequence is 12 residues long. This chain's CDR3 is CSSLGRDTEAFF. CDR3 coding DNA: TGTTCCAGCCTAGGGAGGGACACTGAAGCTTTCTTT. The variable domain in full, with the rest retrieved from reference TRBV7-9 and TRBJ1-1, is DTGVSQNPRHKITKRGQNVTFRCDPISEHNRLYWYRQTLGQGPEFLTYFQNEAQLEKSRLLSDRFSAERPKGSFSTLEIQRTEQGDSAMYLCSSLGRDTEAFFGQGTRLTVV.

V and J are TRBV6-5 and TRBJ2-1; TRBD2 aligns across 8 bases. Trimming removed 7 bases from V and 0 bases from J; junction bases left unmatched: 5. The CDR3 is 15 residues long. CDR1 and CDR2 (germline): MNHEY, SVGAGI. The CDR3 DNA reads TGTGCCAGCACTAAAAGCGGGAGCTCCTACAATGAGCAGTTCTTC. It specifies CASTKSGSSYNEQFF.

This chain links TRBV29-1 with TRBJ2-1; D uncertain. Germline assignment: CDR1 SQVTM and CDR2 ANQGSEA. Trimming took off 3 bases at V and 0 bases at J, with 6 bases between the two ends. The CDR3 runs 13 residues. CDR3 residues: CSVDRSSYNEQFF. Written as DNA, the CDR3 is TGCAGCGTTGACCGGAGCTCCTACAATGAGCAGTTCTTC.